These 27 T cell receptor beta chains were sequenced from one sample in a study of blood T cell repertoires in COVID-19. Some clones are missing from TCRdb's copy, which holds only in-frame ones; the method was immunoSEQ multiplex PCR. The sample holds about 190,000 clones; roughly nine tenths are singletons and the top ten take roughly 2.2%. Sequencing input: peripheral blood. These receptors were taken from a man aged 65 to 79 with active or convalescent COVID-19.

Points on this clone: Because it lacks the conserved phenylalanine or tryptophan at the end, this CDR3 is likely a read error. It is unclear where the CDR3 begins or ends on the DNA, so no DNA is shown, and the CDR3 is as TCRdb lists it. This rearrangement joins TRBV5-4 to TRBJ2-3; TRBD2 is the table's D call and was not checked against the DNA. Counting both end residues, the CDR3 totals 11 amino acids. CDR1 and CDR2 from the germline V gene are SGHNT and YYREEE (reference sequence). CDR3 loop: CASSPSRDWPS.

V gene TRBV28 combines with J gene TRBJ1-2; 7 bases are a match to TRBD1. CDR3 length: 14 residues. V trimming: 6 bases; J trimming: 0 bases; junction bases outside the gene matches: 4. Germline V lookup: CDR1 MDHEN, CDR2 SYDVKM. The DNA of the CDR3 is TGTGCCAGCAGCCTTGACAGGGCTAACTATGGCTACACCTTC. The encoded protein is CASSLDRANYGYTF.

The chain has TRBV27 and TRBJ2-7; tentatively, D is TRBD1 (5 bases). CDR1 and CDR2 from the germline V gene are MNHEY and SMNVEV (reference sequence). The CDR3 sequence is 13 residues long. V was shortened by 9 bases and J by 0 bases, with 12 bases between the two germline ends. The CDR3 coding sequence is TGTGCCAGTTCAGGACATTCCTCCTACGAGCAGTACTTC. This codes for CASSGHSSYEQYF.

The V call is TRBV6-5, the J call TRBJ2-7; 8 bases line up with TRBD2. The CDR3 is 16 amino acids. V trimming: 2 bases; J trimming: 7 bases; junction bases outside the gene matches: 13. Germline values: CDR1 MNHEY, CDR2 SVGAGI. Written as DNA, the CDR3 is TGTGCCAGCAGTTACGATCCTAGCGGGTTTTCTTTGGAGCAGTACTTC. It codes for CASSYDPSGFSLEQYF.

This clone has only a few counts. The chain is built from TRBV21-1 and TRBJ2-2; no DNA check was done on the table's D call, TRBD1. TRBV21-1 is noted as a pseudogene. The CDR3 has 14 residues. The CDR3 region has the DNA TGTGCCAGCAGCAATACAGGGATCCCCGGGGAGCTGTTTTTT. Amino acid sequence: CASSNTGIPGELFF.

V gene TRBV5-1 combines with J gene TRBJ2-3, with TRBD2 as a possible D gene (6 bases). Germline V gene data show CDR1 as SGHRS and CDR2 as YFSETQ. The ends were cut back, 3 bases at V and 4 bases at J, with 12 bases in the middle. The CDR3 covers 14 residues. CDR3 coding DNA: TGCGCCAGCAGCTATCGGGGGTCGGCAGATACGCAGTATTTT. This gives the protein CASSYRGSADTQYF.

This sequence joins TRBV4-1 and TRBJ1-5; no clear D gene. The length of the CDR3 is 15 residues. Trimming left V 2 bases short and J 6 bases short, with 14 bases between. Germline V lookup: CDR1 MGHRA, CDR2 YSYEKL. The CDR3 is CASSQLPGYVQPQHF. The CDR3 nucleotides are TGCGCCAGCAGCCAATTACCGGGATATGTTCAGCCCCAGCATTTT.

The rearrangement links TRBV4-1 to TRBJ1-1, with 7 bases identical to TRBD1. Germline V gene data show CDR1 as MGHRA and CDR2 as YSYEKL. The CDR3 runs 18 residues. Unmatched junction bases numbered 17, after V lost 0 bases and J lost 7 bases. CDR3 loop: CASSQEVPGGTAQREAFF. CDR3 coding DNA: TGCGCCAGCAGCCAAGAAGTCCCCGGTGGGACAGCCCAACGTGAAGCTTTCTTT.

The rearrangement links TRBV5-1 to TRBJ2-4; possibly TRBD2 for D (5 bases). In germline, CDR1 is SGHRS, CDR2 YFSETQ. V was trimmed by 0 bases and J by 0 bases, leaving 7 bases between them. CDR3 length: 15 amino acids. CDR3 residues: CASSLAGLAKNIQYF. The DNA of the CDR3 is TGCGCCAGCAGCTTGGCGGGGTTAGCCAAAAACATTCAGTACTTC. Combining the CDR3 with reference TRBV5-1 and TRBJ2-4 gives the whole variable domain KAGVTQTPRYLIKTRGQQVTLSCSPISGHRSVSWYQQTPGQGLQFLFEYFSETQRNKGNFPGRFSGRQFSNSRSEMNVSTLELGDSALYLCASSLAGLAKNIQYFGAGTRLSVL.

The chain is built from TRBV5-5 and TRBJ2-5, with 11 bases matching TRBD2. The CDR3 is 16 residues long. The V gene end was trimmed by 4 bases and the J gene end by 5 bases; junction bases not matched to a gene: 10. Germline values: CDR1 SGHKS, CDR2 YYEKEE (reference sequence). CDR3 protein: CASSPGTSGTAETQYF. Written as DNA, the CDR3 is TGTGCCAGCAGCCCCGGGACTAGCGGAACAGCGGAGACCCAGTACTTC.

The J gene is TRBJ2-7, the V gene TRBV5-6; D gene uncertain. Germline V CDR1 and CDR2: SGHDT, YYEEEE. The CDR3 length is 11 residues. V dropped 0 bases and J dropped 6 bases, with 4 bases sitting between them. The CDR3 here is CASSLAFEQYF. In DNA form, the CDR3 reads TGTGCCAGCAGCTTGGCCTTCGAGCAGTACTTC.

The chain has TRBV6-2 or TRBV6-3 and TRBJ2-2; a weak D match, TRBD1 (6 bases). Germline V gene lookup returns CDR1 MNHEY and CDR2 SVGEGT. V gave up 2 bases and J gave up 6 bases, with 13 bases separating them. This CDR3 has 15 amino acids. The CDR3 DNA is TGTGCCAGCAGTTACGGGTCAGGGGCGGCCGGGGAGCTGTTTTTT. Encoded protein: CASSYGSGAAGELFF.

V gene TRBV28 combines with J gene TRBJ2-7; no clear D. V was clipped by 4 bases and J by 3 bases, with 4 bases between them. Germline V CDR1 and CDR2: MDHEN, SYDVKM. CDR3 size: 11 residues. CDR3 sequence (DNA): TGTGCCAGCAGTTCCCTCTACGAGCAGTACTTC. Translated: CASSSLYEQYF.

The V call is TRBV5-1, the J call TRBJ2-3, with 7 nucleotides matching TRBD2. Trimming removed 5 bases from V and 2 bases from J; junction bases left unmatched: 8. Germline V gives CDR1 SGHRS, CDR2 YFSETQ. This CDR3 is 15 amino acids long. This chain's CDR3 is CASRNGLGPTDTQYF. The CDR3 coding sequence is TGCGCCAGCAGGAATGGACTAGGCCCCACAGATACGCAGTATTTT. The variable domain in full, with the rest retrieved from reference TRBV5-1 and TRBJ2-3, is KAGVTQTPRYLIKTRGQQVTLSCSPISGHRSVSWYQQTPGQGLQFLFEYFSETQRNKGNFPGRFSGRQFSNSRSEMNVSTLELGDSALYLCASRNGLGPTDTQYFGPGTRLTVL.

The chain employs TRBV14 and TRBJ1-3, with 7 positions matching TRBD1. In germline, CDR1 is SGHDN, CDR2 FVKESK. Trimming took 1 base from V and 0 from J; bases not matched to a gene: 18. The CDR3 is 21 amino acids. The CDR3 DNA reads as TGTGCCAGCAGCCAAGGTGTAGTCGCAGGGGGGACGGGAGACTCTGGAAACACCATATATTTT. Protein product: CASSQGVVAGGTGDSGNTIYF.

The CDR3 loop is CASGSGLAEQETQYF. In DNA form, the CDR3 reads TGTGCTAGTGGCTCCGGACTAGCGGAACAAGAGACCCAGTACTTC. V is TRBV12-5 and J is TRBJ2-5; the match to TRBD2 covers 10 bases. Germline values: CDR1 LGHNT, CDR2 FRNRAP. Trimming removed 6 bases from V and 2 bases from J; junction bases left unmatched: 6. The CDR3 consists of 15 residues.

The rearrangement links TRBV20-1 to TRBJ2-7; D may be TRBD1 (6 bases). Germline V gene sequence: CDR1 DFQATT, CDR2 SNEGSKA (reference sequence). The CDR3 contains 11 residues. Trimming cost V 2 bases and J 9 bases, with 11 bases left between them. The CDR3, as DNA: TGCAGTGCTAGAAGGGACATCGGGCAGTACTTC. Amino acid sequence: CSARRDIGQYF.

The genes are TRBV3-1 (or the pseudogene TRBV3-2) and TRBJ1-1; D is uncertain. Germline V gene data show CDR1 as LGHDT and CDR2 as YNNKEL (reference sequence). The CDR3 has 12 amino acids. V shed 2 bases and J shed 5 bases, with 6 bases lying between them. The CDR3 here is CASSQRGTEAFF. CDR3 in DNA: TGTGCCAGCAGCCAACGCGGAACTGAAGCTTTCTTT.

This clone showed up just a few times. This sequence joins TRBV7-9 and TRBJ2-5; 7 nucleotides agree with TRBD1. Per germline, CDR1 SEHNR and CDR2 FQNEAQ (reference sequence). V was clipped by 0 bases and J by 5 bases; unmatched bases: 6. The CDR3 totals 15 residues. The CDR3 here is CASSLARGTAETQYF. CDR3 DNA sequence: TGTGCCAGCAGCTTAGCGAGAGGGACAGCTGAGACCCAGTACTTC. The full variable domain, completed using reference TRBV7-9 and TRBJ2-5, is DTGVSQNPRHKITKRGQNVTFRCDPISEHNRLYWYRQTLGQGPEFLTYFQNEAQLEKSRLLSDRFSAERPKGSFSTLEIQRTEQGDSAMYLCASSLARGTAETQYFGPGTRLLVL.

The CDR3 spells CASRNRRGQGFDTEAFF. The CDR3 nucleotides are TGTGCCAGCAGAAATCGTAGGGGACAGGGATTCGACACTGAAGCTTTCTTT. The genes are TRBV27 and TRBJ1-1, with 9 bases lining up with TRBD1. This CDR3 has 17 amino acids. After removal of 6 bases from V and 3 bases from J, the junction contained 14 bases not matched to a gene. The germline gives CDR1 MNHEY, CDR2 SMNVEV (reference sequence).

The V and J genes are TRBV28 and TRBJ2-1, with D possibly being TRBD1 (5 bases). The CDR3 sequence is 14 residues long. In germline, CDR1 is MDHEN, CDR2 SYDVKM. V was cut by 2 bases and J by 4 bases, with 9 bases left in between. In nucleotides, the CDR3 is TGTGCCAGCAGTTTAAATGGACAATACAATGAGCAGTTCTTC. This sequence encodes CASSLNGQYNEQFF.

This chain links TRBV24-1 with TRBJ2-1; 7 positions match TRBD2. J gave up 1 base and V 4 bases, and 3 bases lay outside the gene matches. The length of the CDR3 is 15 residues. Germline V gene lookup returns CDR1 KGHDR and CDR2 SFDVKD. CDR3 DNA sequence: TGTGCCACCAGTGAAGGCGGGGGTTCCTACAATGAGCAGTTCTTC. This sequence encodes CATSEGGGSYNEQFF.

V is TRBV5-1 and J is TRBJ2-7, with TRBD2 matching 11 bases. There are 15 residues in the CDR3. Trimming took 1 base from V and 4 from J; bases not matched to a gene: 4. The V gene's germline CDR1 is SGHRS and CDR2 YFSETQ. Here the CDR3 DNA reads TGCGCCAGCAGCTTGTCATCTAGCGGGAGGTACGAGCAGTACTTC. It codes for CASSLSSSGRYEQYF.

V usage is TRBV29-1 and J usage is TRBJ2-3; 9 positions match TRBD2. The J segment lost 6 bases and the V segment lost 7 bases, leaving 8 bases of the junction unmatched. This CDR3 contains 13 residues. Germline V gene sequence: CDR1 SQVTM, CDR2 ANQGSEA. In nucleotides, the CDR3 is TGCAGCGCGGGGACTAGCTCTTGGGATACGCAGTATTTT. Its protein is CSAGTSSWDTQYF.

The chain joins TRBV28 to TRBJ1-4, with TRBD1 matching over 7 bases. The CDR3 has 13 amino acids. The J segment lost 3 bases and the V segment lost 6 bases, leaving 1 base of the junction unmatched. In germline, CDR1 is MDHEN, CDR2 SYDVKM. In DNA form, the CDR3 reads TGTGCCAGCAGGGGACAGCCTAATGAAAAACTGTTTTTT. This encodes CASRGQPNEKLFF.

The chain is built from TRBV5-6 and TRBJ2-1, with 9 bases lining up with TRBD1. Germline CDR1 reads SGHDT; CDR2 reads YYEEEE. The CDR3 contains 12 residues. After removal of 2 bases from V and 11 bases from J, the junction contained 2 bases not matched to a gene. CDR3 residues: CASSLQGAKQFF. As DNA, the CDR3 is TGTGCCAGCAGCTTACAGGGGGCTAAGCAGTTCTTC. The full variable domain, completed using reference TRBV5-6 and TRBJ2-1, is DAGVTQSPTHLIKTRGQQVTLRCSPKSGHDTVSWYQQALGQGPQFIFQYYEEEERQRGNFPDRFSGHQFPNYSSELNVNALLLGDSALYLCASSLQGAKQFFGPGTRLTVL.

The rearrangement uses TRBV10-3 and TRBJ1-2; a possible D gene is TRBD1 (5 bases). The CDR3 covers 13 residues. Trimming took off 7 bases at V and 6 bases at J, with 15 bases between the two ends. In germline, CDR1 is ENHRY, CDR2 SYGVKD. This CDR3 is CAITTGGSNGYTF. The CDR3 DNA sequence: TGTGCCATCACAACGGGGGGGAGTAATGGCTACACCTTC.